The 3 T cell receptor beta chains reported below all come from one sample, sequenced in a study of cytomegalovirus exposure and HLA in healthy donors. PCR used 60 Vbeta primers and 13 Jbeta primers. TCRdb keeps only in-frame clones here, not all; method: immunoSEQ multiplex PCR. The sample lists some 60,000 clones, approximately 89% seen once, with about 1.5% in the top ten. The source material was PBMCs. The receptors derive from a man aged 18 to 30 in good health and CMV-seronegative.

J is TRBJ2-7 and V is TRBV7-6, with 7 bases lining up with TRBD1. The V gene's germline CDR1 is SGHVS and CDR2 FNYEAQ. Germline trimming cut 5 bases from V and 0 bases from J; bases unmatched to any gene: 4. This CDR3 has 14 amino acids. CDR3 in DNA: TGTGCCAGCAGCACGACAGGGCACTCCTACGAGCAGTACTTC. Protein sequence: CASSTTGHSYEQYF.

The chain is built from TRBV5-6 and TRBJ2-5, with 12 nucleotides matching TRBD2. CDR1 and CDR2 from the germline V gene are SGHDT and YYEEEE. V lost 0 bases, J lost 5 bases, and 5 bases stayed unmatched. This CDR3 comprises 16 residues. CDR3 coding DNA: TGTGCCAGCAGCTTGGCTAGCGGGGGGGCCGGGGAGACCCAGTACTTC. Translated, it gives CASSLASGGAGETQYF.

This chain uses TRBV7-2 with TRBJ1-1; TRBD1 might be the D (6 bases). The CDR3 is made up of 14 amino acids. Germline CDR1 is SGHTA and CDR2 is FQGNSA. V lost 2 bases to trimming and J lost 4 bases, with 11 bases between them. This chain's CDR3 is CASSLQGPGTEAFF. The CDR3 DNA reads TGTGCCAGCAGCTTACAGGGGCCGGGCACTGAAGCTTTCTTT. Full variable domain (rest looked up from reference TRBV7-2 and TRBJ1-1): GAGVSQSPSNKVTEKGKDVELRCDPISGHTALYWYRQSLGQGLEFLIYFQGNSAPDKSGLPSDRFSAERTGGSVSTLTIQRTQQEDSAVYLCASSLQGPGTEAFFGQGTRLTVV.